The 21 T cell receptor beta chains below come from one sample, sequenced in a study of siplizumab effects on memory and regulatory T cells. Profiled with immunoSEQ multiplex PCR; TCRdb holds only in-frame clones, not every one. The data show about 100,000 clones, 91% seen once. Sequences were obtained from CD4+ T cells sorted from blood. These receptors were taken from a human donor in good health. Some clones in this sample may be carry-over from other donors' samples.

The rearrangement joins TRBV11-3 to TRBJ2-3; D may match TRBD1 or TRBD2 (5 bases each). Germline CDR1 SGHNT, CDR2 YENEEA. The CDR3 is made up of 14 amino acids. Trimming left V 3 bases short and J 1 base short, with 8 bases between. The chain's CDR3 is CASSLGRGTDTQYF. In DNA, the CDR3 is TGTGCCAGCAGCTTGGGACGCGGCACAGATACGCAGTATTTT.

CDR3 sequence reads: CASSLAGRRNTEAFF. DNA for the CDR3: TGTGCCAGCAGCTTGGCAGGTCGGAGGAACACTGAAGCTTTCTTT. The chain has TRBV5-4 and TRBJ1-1; D not resolved. Germline V gene sequence: CDR1 SGHNT, CDR2 YYREEE (reference sequence). This CDR3 has 15 amino acids. V was pared by 0 bases and J by 1 base, with 10 bases between.

This clone was detected only once. The chain joins TRBV19 to TRBJ2-2; 8 nucleotides line up with TRBD1. There are 16 residues in the CDR3. The ends lost 6 bases at V and 8 bases at J; junction bases unmatched: 14. Germline V gives CDR1 LNHDA, CDR2 SQIVND (reference sequence). The CDR3 sequence is CASRSGGTGRAGELFF. CDR3 nucleotide sequence: TGTGCCAGTAGATCCGGCGGGACAGGTCGAGCAGGGGAGCTGTTTTTT.

The V gene is TRBV28, the J gene TRBJ1-1; possibly TRBD1 for D (5 bases). The CDR3 sequence is 14 residues long. In germline, CDR1 is MDHEN, CDR2 SYDVKM. Trimming took off 4 bases at V and 1 base at J, with 10 bases between the two ends. As DNA, the CDR3 is TGTGCCAGCAGTTCGGGGCCGGGGAACACTGAAGCTTTCTTT. Its protein product is CASSSGPGNTEAFF.

The rearrangement links TRBV5-4 to TRBJ2-2; 8 nucleotides agree with TRBD1. Germline V CDR1 and CDR2: SGHNT, YYREEE (reference sequence). The CDR3 loop spans 15 amino acids. J lost 5 bases, V lost 5 bases, and 8 bases had no gene match. CDR3 amino acids: CASRGGTGRTGELFF. CDR3 nucleotides: TGTGCCAGCAGGGGTGGGACAGGTCGAACCGGGGAGCTGTTTTTT.

The CDR3 bases are TGTGCCAGCAGTGCTGGCGGGAGGAAGACAGATACGCAGTATTTT. Amino acid sequence: CASSAGGRKTDTQYF. The rearrangement links TRBV2 to TRBJ2-3; 8 bases are a match to TRBD2. The germline CDR1 and CDR2 sequences are SNHLY and FYNNEI. The CDR3 covers 15 residues. V was clipped by 4 bases and J by 3 bases; unmatched bases: 6.

V is TRBV18 and J is TRBJ1-1; D is ambiguous. The V end lost 1 base, the J end lost 6 bases, and 9 bases lay between the germline ends. This CDR3 spans 13 amino acids. The germline gives CDR1 KGHSH, CDR2 LQKENI. CDR3 nucleotide sequence: TGTGCCAGCTCACCACAAGAGGAGGCTGAAGCTTTCTTT. Its translation: CASSPQEEAEAFF. Full variable domain (missing parts from reference TRBV18 and TRBJ1-1): NAGVMQNPRHLVRRRGQEARLRCSPMKGHSHVYWYRQLPEEGLKFMVYLQKENIIDESGMPKERFSAEFPKEGPSILRIQQVVRGDSAAYFCASSPQEEAEAFFGQGTRLTVV.

The rearrangement links TRBV5-5 to TRBJ1-1; a weak D match, TRBD1 (5 bases). The CDR3 runs 14 residues. Germline V gene sequence: CDR1 SGHKS, CDR2 YYEKEE (reference sequence). Trimming removed 4 bases from V and 1 base from J, with 11 bases in between. Written as DNA, the CDR3 is TGTGCCAGCAGCCCGGGGGGGTGGAACACTGAAGCTTTCTTT. Translated: CASSPGGWNTEAFF. The variable domain in full, completed from reference TRBV5-5 and TRBJ1-1, reads DAGVTQSPTHLIKTRGQQVTLRCSPISGHKSVSWYQQVLGQGPQFIFQYYEKEERGRGNFPDRFSARQFPNYSSELNVNALLLGDSALYLCASSPGGWNTEAFFGQGTRLTVV.

This chain uses TRBV5-4 with TRBJ2-3; D uncertain. CDR3 size: 15 residues. V lost 0 bases, J lost 2 bases, and 10 bases lay in between. The V gene's germline CDR1 is SGHNT and CDR2 YYREEE (reference sequence). The CDR3 loop is CASSLDHETTDTQYF. The CDR3 region has the DNA TGTGCCAGCAGCTTGGATCACGAAACCACAGATACGCAGTATTTT. Variable domain in full (rest from reference TRBV5-4 and TRBJ2-3): ETGVTQSPTHLIKTRGQQVTLRCSSQSGHNTVSWYQQALGQGPQFIFQYYREEENGRGNFPPRFSGLQFPNYSSELNVNALELDDSALYLCASSLDHETTDTQYFGPGTRLTVL.

The V and J genes are TRBV5-4 and TRBJ2-7; 11 bases agree with TRBD2. The V gene end was trimmed by 0 bases and the J gene end by 2 bases; junction bases not matched to a gene: 7. Germline values: CDR1 SGHNT, CDR2 YYREEE (reference sequence). This CDR3 region has 17 residues. The CDR3 DNA is TGTGCCAGCAGCTTGGGTCTAGCGGGAGGTATTACCTACGAGCAGTACTTC. Its protein product is CASSLGLAGGITYEQYF.

The gene calls are TRBV6-1 and TRBJ2-1; TRBD2 agrees at 10 bases. The CDR3 covers 15 residues. Per germline, CDR1 MNHNS and CDR2 SASEGT. J gave up 2 bases and V 7 bases, and 5 bases lay outside the gene matches. The chain's CDR3 is CASNLAGAAYNEQFF. The CDR3 coding sequence is TGTGCCAGCAATCTAGCGGGAGCGGCCTACAATGAGCAGTTCTTC.

The chain joins TRBV6-5 to TRBJ2-5; 11 bases are a match to TRBD1. Germline V gives CDR1 MNHEY, CDR2 SVGAGI. Trimming took 5 bases from V and 4 from J; bases not matched to a gene: 3. This CDR3 is built from 14 residues. For the CDR3, the DNA is TGTGCCAGCAGTCTCGGACAGGGGGCAGAGACCCAGTACTTC. Encoded protein: CASSLGQGAETQYF.

The CDR3 region is CASSFFGTQIAYGYTF. CDR3 sequence (DNA): TGTGCCAGCAGTTTTTTTGGGACACAGATCGCCTATGGCTACACCTTC. The chain recombines TRBV27 with TRBJ1-2, with TRBD1 as a possible D gene (6 bases). Trimming removed 3 bases at V and 4 bases at J, with 18 bases between. The CDR3 loop spans 16 amino acids. CDR1 and CDR2 from the germline V gene are MNHEY and SMNVEV (reference sequence).

CDR3 sequence (DNA): TGTGCCAGTACCGTCACTGGGGGAGAGACCCAGTACTTC. It codes for CASTVTGGETQYF. J is TRBJ2-5 and V is TRBV19; D is possibly TRBD1 or TRBD2 (5 bases each). Germline CDR1 LNHDA, CDR2 SQIVND (reference sequence). Trimming pared 7 bases from V and 4 bases from J, leaving 13 bases between. The length of the CDR3 is 13 residues.

The chain combines TRBV14 with TRBJ2-1; D is unresolved. Deletions cut 1 base from V and 5 bases from J, with 9 bases between. The germline CDR1 and CDR2 sequences are SGHDN and FVKESK. This CDR3 contains 14 residues. CDR3 sequence (DNA): TGTGCCAGCAGCCAAGGCCTCGCAAACAATGAGCAGTTCTTC. Translating it yields CASSQGLANNEQFF.

As regards this clone: The same CDR3 is also encoded by other DNA sequences in this sample. The chain has TRBV30 and TRBJ2-5; a possible D gene is TRBD2 (6 bases). With 5 bases removed from V and 2 bases from J, the gap between germline ends came to 9 bases. There are 12 residues in the CDR3. The V gene's germline CDR1 is GTSNPN and CDR2 SVGIG (reference sequence). The CDR3, as DNA: TGTGCCTGGGGGGACTTTCAAGAGACCCAGTACTTC. As protein: CAWGDFQETQYF.

J is TRBJ1-1 and V is TRBV7-9, with D unresolved. The V end lost 5 bases, the J end lost 1 base, and 17 bases lay between the germline ends. Germline V gene lookup returns CDR1 SEHNR and CDR2 FQNEAQ (reference sequence). The CDR3 totals 16 residues. This chain's CDR3 is CASSPKAWVANTEAFF. The CDR3 bases are TGTGCCAGCAGCCCAAAGGCCTGGGTTGCGAACACTGAAGCTTTCTTT. The whole variable domain, remainder taken from reference TRBV7-9 and TRBJ1-1, is DTGVSQNPRHKITKRGQNVTFRCDPISEHNRLYWYRQTLGQGPEFLTYFQNEAQLEKSRLLSDRFSAERPKGSFSTLEIQRTEQGDSAMYLCASSPKAWVANTEAFFGQGTRLTVV.

The chain uses TRBV7-3 and TRBJ2-5; tentative D call: TRBD2 (5 bases). Matching the DNA end better, TRBJ2-7 makes the J call doubtful. The length of the CDR3 is 13 residues. Germline assignment: CDR1 SGHTA and CDR2 FQGTGA. CDR3: CASSLPGSHEQYF. The CDR3 DNA sequence: TGTGCCAGCAGCTTACCGGGGTCCCACGAGCAGTACTTC.

This rearrangement joins TRBV6-5 to TRBJ2-5; D could derive from TRBD1 or TRBD2 (5 bases each). Per germline, CDR1 MNHEY and CDR2 SVGAGI. The V end lost 0 bases, the J end lost 5 bases, and 13 bases lay between the germline ends. The CDR3 extends over 15 amino acids. CDR3 coding DNA: TGTGCCAGCAGTTACTCCGGGGCGCCCCCGGAGACCCAGTACTTC. Amino acids: CASSYSGAPPETQYF.

The chain uses TRBV19 and TRBJ1-1, with 10 bases lining up with TRBD1. This CDR3 comprises 15 residues. Germline V gene sequence: CDR1 LNHDA, CDR2 SQIVND (reference sequence). With 6 bases clipped from V and 3 bases from J, the junction kept 7 bases outside the gene matches. CDR3 in amino acids: CASRNDRGLYTEAFF. The CDR3 coding sequence is TGTGCCAGTAGAAATGACAGGGGGCTGTACACTGAAGCTTTCTTT.

The chain carries TRBV6-5 and TRBJ2-1, with 7 bases that match TRBD2. The germline V gene encodes CDR1 MNHEY and CDR2 SVGAGI. The CDR3 spans 15 residues. V shed 2 bases, J shed 9 bases, and the junction held 10 bases outside the gene matches. The CDR3 DNA sequence: TGTGCCAGCAGTTACGGCTCGGGACTAAACCCTGAGCAGTTCTTC. Amino acids: CASSYGSGLNPEQFF.